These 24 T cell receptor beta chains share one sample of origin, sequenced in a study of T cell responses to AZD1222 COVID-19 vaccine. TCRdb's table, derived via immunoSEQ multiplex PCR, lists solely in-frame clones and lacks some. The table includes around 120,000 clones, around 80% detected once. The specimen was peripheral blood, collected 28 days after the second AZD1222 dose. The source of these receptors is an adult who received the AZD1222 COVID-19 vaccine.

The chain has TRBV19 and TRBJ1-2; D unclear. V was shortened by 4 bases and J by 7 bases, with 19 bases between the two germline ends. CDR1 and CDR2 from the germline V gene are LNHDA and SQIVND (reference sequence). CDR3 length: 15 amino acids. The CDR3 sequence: CASSTFGPLRGGYTF. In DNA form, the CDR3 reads TGTGCCAGTAGTACATTCGGGCCCCTTCGGGGTGGCTACACCTTC.

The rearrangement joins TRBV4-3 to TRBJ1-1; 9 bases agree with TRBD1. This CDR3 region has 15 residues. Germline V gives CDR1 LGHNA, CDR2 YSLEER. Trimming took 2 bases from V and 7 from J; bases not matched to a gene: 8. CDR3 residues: CASSQRAGTGYEAFF. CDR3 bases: TGCGCCAGCAGCCAAAGAGCCGGGACAGGGTATGAAGCTTTCTTT.

Written as DNA, the CDR3 is TGTGCCAGCAGCCAAGACAGGGGGGGGAATGAAAAACTGTTTTTT. Translation: CASSQDRGGNEKLFF. The chain uses TRBV7-2 and TRBJ1-4, with TRBD1 matching over 9 bases. Germline CDR1 is SGHTA and CDR2 is FQGNSA. This CDR3 has 15 residues. The junction had 6 bases not matched to a gene; V was cut back by 5 bases and J by 5 bases.

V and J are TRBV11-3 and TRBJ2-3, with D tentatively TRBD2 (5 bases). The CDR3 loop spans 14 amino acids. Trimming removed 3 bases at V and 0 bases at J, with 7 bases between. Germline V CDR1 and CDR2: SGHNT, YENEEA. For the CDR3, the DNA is TGTGCCAGCAGCTTCGGACTTAGCACAGATACGCAGTATTTT. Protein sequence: CASSFGLSTDTQYF.

The DNA for the CDR3 is TGTGCCAGCAGCCCTTTAGGGACCTATAACACTGAAGCTTTCTTT. Its protein is CASSPLGTYNTEAFF. J is TRBJ1-1 and V is TRBV5-8; D may be TRBD1 (5 bases). Trimming left V 4 bases short and J 2 bases short, with 15 bases between. The CDR3 runs 15 residues. In germline, CDR1 is SGHTS, CDR2 YDEGEE.

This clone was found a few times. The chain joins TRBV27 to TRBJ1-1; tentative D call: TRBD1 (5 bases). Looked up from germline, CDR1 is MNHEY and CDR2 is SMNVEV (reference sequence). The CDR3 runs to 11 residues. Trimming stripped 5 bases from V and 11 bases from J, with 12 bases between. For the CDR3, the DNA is TGTGCCAGCAGTCCCGGGGGGATCGCTTTCTTT. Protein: CASSPGGIAFF.

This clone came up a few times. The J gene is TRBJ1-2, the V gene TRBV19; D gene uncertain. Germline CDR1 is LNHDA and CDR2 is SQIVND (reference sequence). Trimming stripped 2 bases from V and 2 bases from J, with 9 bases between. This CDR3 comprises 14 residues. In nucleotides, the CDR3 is TGTGCCAGTAGTATAATGGCATTGAACTATGGCTACACCTTC. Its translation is CASSIMALNYGYTF. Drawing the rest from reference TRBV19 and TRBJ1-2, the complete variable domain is DGGITQSPKYLFRKEGQNVTLSCEQNLNHDAMYWYRQDPGQGLRLIYYSQIVNDFQKGDIAEGYSVSREKKESFPLTVTSAQKNPTAFYLCASSIMALNYGYTFGSGTRLTVV.

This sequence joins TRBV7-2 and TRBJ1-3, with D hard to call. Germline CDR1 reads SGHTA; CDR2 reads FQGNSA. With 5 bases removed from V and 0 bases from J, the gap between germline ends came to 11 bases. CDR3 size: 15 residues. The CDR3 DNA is TGTGCCAGCAGCACGGACGCCCGCTCTGGAAACACCATATATTTT. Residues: CASSTDARSGNTIYF.

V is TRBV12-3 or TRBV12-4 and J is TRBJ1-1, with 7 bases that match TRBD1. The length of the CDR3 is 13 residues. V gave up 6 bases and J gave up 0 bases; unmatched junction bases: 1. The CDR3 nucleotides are TGTGCCAGCAGGGGACAGATGAACACTGAAGCTTTCTTT. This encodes CASRGQMNTEAFF.

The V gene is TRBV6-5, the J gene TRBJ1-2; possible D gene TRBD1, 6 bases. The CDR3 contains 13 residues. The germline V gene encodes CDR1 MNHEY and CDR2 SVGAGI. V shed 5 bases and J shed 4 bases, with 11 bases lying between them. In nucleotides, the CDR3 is TGTGCCAGCAGTCCCGACAGGTTCTATGGCTACACCTTC. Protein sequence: CASSPDRFYGYTF.

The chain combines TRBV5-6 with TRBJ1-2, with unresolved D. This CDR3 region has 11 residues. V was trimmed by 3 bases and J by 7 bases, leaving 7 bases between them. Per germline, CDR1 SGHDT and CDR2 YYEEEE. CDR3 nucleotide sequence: TGTGCCAGCAGCTCAATATCTGGCTACACCTTC. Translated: CASSSISGYTF.

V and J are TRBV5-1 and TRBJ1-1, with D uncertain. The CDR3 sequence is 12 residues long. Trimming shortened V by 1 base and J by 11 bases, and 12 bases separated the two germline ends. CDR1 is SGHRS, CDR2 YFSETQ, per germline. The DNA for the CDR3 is TGCGCCAGCAGCTTGAAGGGTTCAGTGGCTTTCTTT. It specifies CASSLKGSVAFF.

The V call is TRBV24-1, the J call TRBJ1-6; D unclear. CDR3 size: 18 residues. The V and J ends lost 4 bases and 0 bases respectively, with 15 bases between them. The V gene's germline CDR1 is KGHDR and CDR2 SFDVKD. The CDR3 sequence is CATSDPDVTSSYNSPLHF. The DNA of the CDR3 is TGTGCCACCAGTGACCCGGACGTTACGAGCTCCTATAATTCACCCCTCCACTTT.

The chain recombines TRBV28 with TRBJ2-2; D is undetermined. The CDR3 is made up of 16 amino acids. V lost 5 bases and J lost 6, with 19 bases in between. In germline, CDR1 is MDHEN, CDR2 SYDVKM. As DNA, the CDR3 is TGTGCCAGCAGTCCGCCTTGGGCCATGGGGTCCGGGGAGCTGTTTTTT. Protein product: CASSPPWAMGSGELFF.

The CDR3 spells CASSVFGANYGYTF. CDR3 coding DNA: TGTGCCAGCAGCGTATTTGGGGCTAACTATGGCTACACCTTC. The chain combines TRBV9 with TRBJ1-2; D is ambiguous. V lost 1 base to trimming and J lost 0 bases, with 7 bases between them. This CDR3 comprises 14 residues. Germline V gene lookup returns CDR1 SGDLS and CDR2 YYNGEE.

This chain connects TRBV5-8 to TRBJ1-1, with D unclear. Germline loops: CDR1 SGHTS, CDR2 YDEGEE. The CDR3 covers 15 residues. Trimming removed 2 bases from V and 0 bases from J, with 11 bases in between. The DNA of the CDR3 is TGTGCCAGCAGCTTAGAAGGGAGGGTGAACACTGAAGCTTTCTTT. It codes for CASSLEGRVNTEAFF.

CDR3 DNA sequence: TGTGCCAGCAGCTCGGGGGCGTATGAAAAACTGTTTTTT. It translates to CASSSGAYEKLFF. The chain has TRBV7-6 and TRBJ1-4; tentatively, D is TRBD1 (6 bases). Germline CDR1 reads SGHVS; CDR2 reads FNYEAQ. The CDR3 contains 13 residues. Trimming shortened V by 4 bases and J by 6 bases, and 9 bases separated the two germline ends.

The CDR3 DNA reads as TGTGCCAGCAGTCAGCCCGCCATCATCTTGGCGGGTTCCAATGAGCAGTTCTTC. It specifies CASSQPAIILAGSNEQFF. The V call is TRBV6-6, the J call TRBJ2-1, with D perhaps TRBD2 (5 bases). The V gene's germline CDR1 is MNHNY and CDR2 SVGAGI (reference sequence). CDR3 length: 18 amino acids. The V end was cut by 5 bases, the J end by 6 bases, with 26 bases between.

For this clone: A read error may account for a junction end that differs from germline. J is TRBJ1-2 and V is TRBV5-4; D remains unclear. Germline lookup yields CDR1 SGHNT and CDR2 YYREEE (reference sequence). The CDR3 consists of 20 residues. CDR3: CASSLEWLVEPQHSNYGYTF. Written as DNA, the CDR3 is TGTGCCAGCAGCTTGGAATGGTTGGTAGAACCCCAGCATAGTAACTATGGCTATACCTTC.

CDR3 sequence (DNA): TGTGCCAGCAGTGTGTATTACCCAAACCCCGAAAAACTGTTTTTT. This gives the protein CASSVYYPNPEKLFF. V gene TRBV2 combines with J gene TRBJ1-4; no clear D. Trimming stripped 4 bases from V and 8 bases from J, with 17 bases between. Germline values: CDR1 SNHLY, CDR2 FYNNEI. The CDR3 runs to 15 residues.

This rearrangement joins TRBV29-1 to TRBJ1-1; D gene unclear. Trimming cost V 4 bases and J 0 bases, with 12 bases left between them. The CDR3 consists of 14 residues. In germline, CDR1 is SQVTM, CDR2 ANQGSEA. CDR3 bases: TGCAGCGTTGCCCTCGGGAACATGAACACTGAAGCTTTCTTT. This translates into CSVALGNMNTEAFF.

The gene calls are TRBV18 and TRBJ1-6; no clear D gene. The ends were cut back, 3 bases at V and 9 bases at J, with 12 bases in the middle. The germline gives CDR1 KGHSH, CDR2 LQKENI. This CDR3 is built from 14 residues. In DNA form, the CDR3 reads TGTGCCAGCTCACCGGAGAGGTTTGGTTCACCCCTCCACTTT. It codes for CASSPERFGSPLHF.

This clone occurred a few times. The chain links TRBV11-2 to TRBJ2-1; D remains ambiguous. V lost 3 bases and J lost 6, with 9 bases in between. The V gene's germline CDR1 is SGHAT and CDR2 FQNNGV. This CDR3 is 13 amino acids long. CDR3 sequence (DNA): TGTGCCAGCAGCTTCGGTGGGTTCAATGAGCAGTTCTTC. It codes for CASSFGGFNEQFF. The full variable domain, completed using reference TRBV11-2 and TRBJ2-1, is EAGVAQSPRYKIIEKRQSVAFWCNPISGHATLYWYQQILGQGPKLLIQFQNNGVVDDSQLPKDRFSAERLKGVDSTLKIQPAKLEDSAVYLCASSFGGFNEQFFGPGTRLTVL.

CDR3 bases: TGCGCCAGCAGCCTGGAACATGGCAATCAGCCCCAGCATTTT. It translates to CASSLEHGNQPQHF. V usage is TRBV4-3 and J usage is TRBJ1-5; D uncertain. The CDR3 runs to 14 residues. The germline V gene has CDR1 LGHNA and CDR2 YSLEER. Between the trimmed V and J ends, which lost 4 bases and 2 bases, there was a span of 9 bases.